This entry lists 28 T cell receptor beta chains sequenced from one sample in a study of blood T cell repertoires in COVID-19 (dated by TCRdb to the early 2020s). Receptor libraries were prepared by the immunoSEQ multiplex PCR assay. TCRdb obtained this table from immuneACCESS and retained in-frame rearrangements with V and J assigned. These tables miss some clones; where compared with another copy, unresolved V genes account for less than half of the shortfall, and the remainder is unexplained. This sample holds roughly 150,000 clones; around four fifths were observed only once. In total, the top ten clones hold around 8.4% of the sample. Sequencing input: peripheral blood. The receptors derive from a woman older than 75 with COVID-19, enrolled during active disease.

This sequence joins TRBV3-1 (or the pseudogene TRBV3-2) and TRBJ2-1; TRBD2 agrees at 8 bases. The CDR3 is made up of 15 amino acids. Germline loops: CDR1 LGHDT, CDR2 YNNKEL (reference sequence). Trimming cost V 3 bases and J 6 bases; bases outside gene matches: 7. CDR3 nucleotide sequence: TGTGCCAGCAGCCATTTCGGGGGGGCCTTCAATGAGCAGTTCTTC. This translates into CASSHFGGAFNEQFF.

The chain recombines TRBV19 with TRBJ2-5; TRBD1 aligns across 9 bases. The CDR3 is 13 residues long. Germline V gene data show CDR1 as LNHDA and CDR2 as SQIVND (reference sequence). The junction had 1 base not matched to a gene; V was cut back by 5 bases and J by 3 bases. CDR3 nucleotides: TGTGCCAGTAGTCGGACAGGGGAAGAGACCCAGTACTTC. Translated, it gives CASSRTGEETQYF.

The chain couples TRBV5-4 to TRBJ2-2, with D perhaps TRBD2 (7 bases). There are 16 residues in the CDR3. The V and J ends lost 4 bases and 1 base respectively, with 14 bases between them. Germline-derived CDR1 and CDR2 are SGHNT and YYREEE (reference sequence). This chain's CDR3 is CASSGGAVGNTGELFF. The DNA of the CDR3 is TGTGCCAGCAGCGGGGGGGCCGTAGGGAACACCGGGGAGCTGTTTTTT. Full variable domain (remainder filled in from reference TRBV5-4 and TRBJ2-2): ETGVTQSPTHLIKTRGQQVTLRCSSQSGHNTVSWYQQALGQGPQFIFQYYREEENGRGNFPPRFSGLQFPNYSSELNVNALELDDSALYLCASSGGAVGNTGELFFGEGSRLTVL.

The rearrangement links TRBV7-9 to TRBJ2-7, with D possibly being TRBD2 (6 bases). This CDR3 spans 14 amino acids. Germline values: CDR1 SEHNR, CDR2 FQNEAQ (reference sequence). Trimming removed 1 base from V and 2 bases from J, with 9 bases in between. CDR3 sequence (DNA): TGTGCCAGCAGCTTAGAACGGACTACCTACGAGCAGTACTTC. Translation: CASSLERTTYEQYF.

This clone was counted once. The V call is TRBV6-4, the J call TRBJ1-1; 7 nucleotides line up with TRBD1. Germline lookup yields CDR1 MRHNA and CDR2 SNTAGT. The CDR3 covers 13 residues. Unmatched junction bases numbered 10, after V lost 4 bases and J lost 11 bases. DNA for the CDR3: TGTGCCAGCAGTGTGGAAATCGACAGGGAGGCTTTCTTT. As protein: CASSVEIDREAFF.

The rearrangement uses TRBV5-1 and TRBJ2-1, with D possibly TRBD1 on 6 matching bases. The germline CDR1 and CDR2 sequences are SGHRS and YFSETQ. The CDR3 loop spans 13 amino acids. V gave up 5 bases and J gave up 4 bases, with 10 bases separating them. In nucleotides, the CDR3 is TGCGCCAGCAGTCAGGGGTTGTACAATGAGCAGTTCTTC. It translates to CASSQGLYNEQFF.

The chain has TRBV11-2 and TRBJ2-1; the D gene is possibly TRBD2 (5 bases). The CDR3 runs to 12 residues. The V and J ends lost 2 bases and 8 bases respectively, with 7 bases between them. CDR1 is SGHAT, CDR2 FQNNGV, per germline. CDR3 nucleotides: TGTGCCAGCAGCTTAAGCGGTCATGAGCAGTTCTTC. Translating gives CASSLSGHEQFF.

CDR3 nucleotides: TGTGCCAGCAGCTTAGAGTCCAGGACTAGCGATGAGCAGTTCTTC. The encoded protein is CASSLESRTSDEQFF. This chain joins TRBV11-3 and TRBJ2-1; 9 nucleotides match TRBD2. After removal of 0 bases from V and 8 bases from J, the junction contained 5 bases not matched to a gene. In germline, CDR1 is SGHNT, CDR2 YENEEA. The CDR3 contains 15 residues.

As DNA, the CDR3 is TGTGCCAGCTCACCATTGGATGGGAGCAGATATGGCTACACCTTC. Encoded protein: CASSPLDGSRYGYTF. The chain joins TRBV18 to TRBJ1-2; D gene ambiguous. V gave up 2 bases and J gave up 5 bases, with 15 bases separating them. This CDR3 spans 15 amino acids. CDR1 is KGHSH and CDR2 is LQKENI in the germline V gene.

V and J are TRBV5-4 and TRBJ2-5, with TRBD1 as a possible D gene (5 bases). Trimming pared 4 bases from V and 1 base from J, leaving 11 bases between. The CDR3 runs to 14 residues. Looked up from germline, CDR1 is SGHNT and CDR2 is YYREEE (reference sequence). The CDR3 coding sequence is TGTGCCAGCAGCCAAGGGGATATCCAAGAGACCCAGTACTTC. Translated: CASSQGDIQETQYF.

This clone showed up just once. The chain recombines TRBV23-1 with TRBJ2-2, with D possibly matching TRBD1 (5 bases). TRBV23-1 is assigned to the ORF class and has an uncertain function. Trimming removed 9 bases at V and 1 base at J, with 9 bases between. The length of the CDR3 is 13 residues. The DNA for the CDR3 is TGCGCCAGAGGGGCGGAGAACACCGGGGAGCTGTTTTTT. It specifies CARGAENTGELFF.

The CDR3: CASSLERVGEKLFF. The CDR3, as DNA: TGCGCCAGCAGCTTGGAGAGGGTCGGAGAAAAACTGTTTTTT. The chain joins TRBV5-1 to TRBJ1-4; D uncertain. Germline CDR1 reads SGHRS; CDR2 reads YFSETQ. With 0 bases removed from V and 8 bases from J, the gap between germline ends came to 11 bases. The CDR3 loop spans 14 amino acids.

The rearrangement links TRBV27 to TRBJ1-2; D remains ambiguous. There are 12 residues in the CDR3. The V gene's germline CDR1 is MNHEY and CDR2 SMNVEV (reference sequence). Trimming removed 4 bases at V and 2 bases at J, with 5 bases between. CDR3 sequence (DNA): TGTGCCAGCAGTTCAGTAAACTATGGCTACACCTTC. Its protein product is CASSSVNYGYTF.

The genes are TRBV19 and TRBJ1-1; 7 bases align to TRBD1. The J segment lost 8 bases and the V segment lost 5 bases, leaving 5 bases of the junction unmatched. Germline values: CDR1 LNHDA, CDR2 SQIVND (reference sequence). This CDR3 region has 12 residues. CDR3 sequence reads: CASSLQGWEAFF. CDR3 bases: TGTGCCAGTAGTTTACAGGGGTGGGAAGCTTTCTTT.

The rearrangement joins TRBV10-3 to TRBJ2-7; 9 nucleotides line up with TRBD1. This CDR3 contains 14 residues. Germline V gene data show CDR1 as ENHRY and CDR2 as SYGVKD. The V segment lost 5 bases and the J segment 1 base; nucleotides outside the gene matches: 3. For the CDR3, the DNA is TGTGCCATCAGTCCGGGACAGGGATCCTACGAGCAGTACTTC. This encodes CAISPGQGSYEQYF.

The V and J genes are TRBV19 and TRBJ2-7; TRBD1 matches at 11 bases. The V gene's germline CDR1 is LNHDA and CDR2 SQIVND (reference sequence). There are 13 residues in the CDR3. With V trimmed by 9 bases and J by 5 bases, 6 bases remained unmatched. The CDR3 DNA reads TGTGCCAGCGGGGGACAGGGGGGTAACGAGCAGTACTTC. Its translation: CASGGQGGNEQYF.

This chain connects TRBV19 to TRBJ2-3; 9 bases align to TRBD2. CDR3 length: 16 amino acids. V trimming: 3 bases; J trimming: 8 bases; junction bases outside the gene matches: 12. Germline loops: CDR1 LNHDA, CDR2 SQIVND (reference sequence). CDR3 sequence reads: CASSIGASGVMPTQYF. Written as DNA, the CDR3 is TGTGCCAGTAGTATTGGTGCTAGCGGGGTAATGCCTACGCAGTATTTT.

This chain joins TRBV19 and TRBJ1-2; no reliable D call. Trimming left V 5 bases short and J 0 bases short, with 22 bases between. Germline V CDR1 and CDR2: LNHDA, SQIVND (reference sequence). The CDR3 contains 18 residues. This chain's CDR3 is CASSSLGRGRYSNYGYTF. CDR3 in DNA: TGTGCCAGTAGTTCCCTGGGCCGGGGAAGATATTCTAACTATGGCTACACCTTC.

This clone has a handful of counts. The chain carries TRBV7-9 and TRBJ2-5; TRBD2 matches at 14 bases. The CDR3 consists of 15 residues. Germline V gene lookup returns CDR1 SEHNR and CDR2 FQNEAQ (reference sequence). Trimming cost V 5 bases and J 8 bases; bases outside gene matches: 7. The CDR3 loop is CASSRGLAGDATQYF. CDR3 DNA sequence: TGTGCCAGCAGCCGGGGACTAGCGGGAGATGCAACCCAGTACTTC. Full variable domain (missing parts from reference TRBV7-9 and TRBJ2-5): DTGVSQNPRHKITKRGQNVTFRCDPISEHNRLYWYRQTLGQGPEFLTYFQNEAQLEKSRLLSDRFSAERPKGSFSTLEIQRTEQGDSAMYLCASSRGLAGDATQYFGPGTRLLVL.

The sample holds a few counts of this clone. This chain uses TRBV5-1 with TRBJ1-3; D is unclear. CDR1 is SGHRS, CDR2 YFSETQ, per germline. Trimming shortened V by 0 bases and J by 4 bases, and 11 bases separated the two germline ends. The CDR3 length is 15 residues. The CDR3 loop is CASSLDRLEGNTIYF. The CDR3 DNA is TGCGCCAGCAGCTTGGACCGGCTAGAGGGAAACACCATATATTTT.

This CDR3 is CASVAAPTGEQYF. DNA of the CDR3: TGTGCCAGCGTGGCAGCTCCGACGGGGGAGCAGTACTTC. This chain uses TRBV28 with TRBJ2-7; possibly TRBD2 for D (5 bases). V lost 8 bases and J 7 bases, leaving 18 bases between the germline ends. This CDR3 region has 13 residues. Germline V gene sequence: CDR1 MDHEN, CDR2 SYDVKM.

The chain has TRBV9 and TRBJ2-2; 7 bases line up with TRBD2. The CDR3 has 18 residues. From germline, CDR1 is SGDLS and CDR2 YYNGEE. The V and J ends lost 0 bases and 4 bases, in that order; junction bases with no gene match: 12. The CDR3 region has the DNA TGTGCCAGCAGCGTAGGAGGAGTCGCGGGAGTCCCCACCGGGGAGCTGTTTTTT. Amino acid sequence: CASSVGGVAGVPTGELFF.

This clone was observed a handful of times. The chain has TRBV9 and TRBJ1-1, with D tentatively TRBD1 (5 bases). With 3 bases removed from V and 7 bases from J, the gap between germline ends came to 22 bases. CDR1 is SGDLS and CDR2 is YYNGEE in the germline V gene. The CDR3 contains 16 residues. This chain's CDR3 is CASSDWGGVGDGEAFF. DNA of the CDR3: TGTGCCAGCAGCGATTGGGGCGGGGTGGGGGACGGTGAAGCTTTCTTT.

The genes are TRBV15 and TRBJ2-1; D is uncertain. V shed 0 bases and J shed 6 bases, with 6 bases lying between them. The CDR3 consists of 13 residues. CDR1 LNHNV and CDR2 YYDKDF come from the germline V gene (reference sequence). DNA for the CDR3: TGTGCCACCAGCAGAGATAGTCCCAATGAGCAGTTCTTC. Translated: CATSRDSPNEQFF. Variable domain in full (rest from reference TRBV15 and TRBJ2-1): DAMVIQNPRYQVTQFGKPVTLSCSQTLNHNVMYWYQQKSSQAPKLLFHYYDKDFNNEADTPDNFQSRRPNTSFCFLDIRSPGLGDTAMYLCATSRDSPNEQFFGPGTRLTVL.

The chain has TRBV4-1 and TRBJ2-6, with 9 bases that match TRBD1. With 4 bases clipped from V and 1 base from J, the junction kept 8 bases outside the gene matches. The CDR3 has 18 residues. The germline V gene has CDR1 MGHRA and CDR2 YSYEKL. For the CDR3, the DNA is TGCGCCAGCAGCCCCACGGACAGGGGAGTTTCTGGGGCCAACGTCCTGACTTTC. This gives the protein CASSPTDRGVSGANVLTF.

The V call is TRBV2, the J call TRBJ1-6, with D possibly TRBD1 on 6 matching bases. Trimming removed 5 bases at V and 7 bases at J, with 15 bases between. The CDR3 loop spans 15 amino acids. CDR1 SNHLY and CDR2 FYNNEI come from the germline V gene. The CDR3 nucleotides are TGTGCCAGCAGTTCCACCGGGGGGGCCAATTCACCCCTCCACTTT. It yields the protein CASSSTGGANSPLHF.

The rearrangement links TRBV6-5 to TRBJ1-5, with TRBD1 identical over 9 bases. Germline CDR1 MNHEY, CDR2 SVGAGI. Losses at the gene ends were 6 bases for V and 7 bases for J; bases not matched to a gene: 4. This CDR3 contains 13 residues. CDR3 amino acids: CASRTGGRQPQHF. As DNA, the CDR3 is TGTGCCAGCAGAACAGGGGGCCGGCAGCCCCAGCATTTT.

The CDR3 region has the DNA TGTGCCAGCAAGAATCCGGGACAGCTCTATGGCTACACCTTC. Its translation is CASKNPGQLYGYTF. The chain employs TRBV19 and TRBJ1-2, with 7 nucleotides matching TRBD1. Unmatched junction bases numbered 11, after V lost 9 bases and J lost 4 bases. The germline V gene encodes CDR1 LNHDA and CDR2 SQIVND (reference sequence). The CDR3 sequence is 14 residues long.